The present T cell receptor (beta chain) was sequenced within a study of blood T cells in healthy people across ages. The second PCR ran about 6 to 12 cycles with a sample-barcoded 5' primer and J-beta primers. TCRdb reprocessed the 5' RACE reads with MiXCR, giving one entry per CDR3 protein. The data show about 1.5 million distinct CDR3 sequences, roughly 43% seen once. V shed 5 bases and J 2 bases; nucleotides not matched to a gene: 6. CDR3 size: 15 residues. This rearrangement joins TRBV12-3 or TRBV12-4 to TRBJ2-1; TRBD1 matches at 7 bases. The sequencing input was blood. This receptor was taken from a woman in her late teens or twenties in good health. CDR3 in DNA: TGTGCCAGCAGTCGTGGACAGGACCCCTACAATGAGCAGTTCTTC. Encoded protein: CASSRGQDPYNEQFF.